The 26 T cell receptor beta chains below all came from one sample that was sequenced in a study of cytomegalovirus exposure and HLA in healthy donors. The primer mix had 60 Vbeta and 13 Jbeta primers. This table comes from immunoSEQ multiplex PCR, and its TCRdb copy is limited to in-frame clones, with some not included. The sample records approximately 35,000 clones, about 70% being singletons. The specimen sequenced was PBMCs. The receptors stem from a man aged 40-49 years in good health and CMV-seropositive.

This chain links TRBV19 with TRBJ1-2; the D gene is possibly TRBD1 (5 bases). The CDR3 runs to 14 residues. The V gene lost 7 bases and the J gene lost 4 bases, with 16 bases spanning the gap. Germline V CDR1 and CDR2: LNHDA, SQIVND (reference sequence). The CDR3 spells CASIGAGSSYGYTF. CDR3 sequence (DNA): TGTGCCAGTATTGGGGCCGGGTCTAGCTATGGCTACACCTTC.

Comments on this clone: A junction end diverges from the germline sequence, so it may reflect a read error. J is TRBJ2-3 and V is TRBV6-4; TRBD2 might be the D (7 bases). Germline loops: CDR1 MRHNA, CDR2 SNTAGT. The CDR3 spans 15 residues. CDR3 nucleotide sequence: TGTGCCAGCAGCCCCTCTGGCGGGGGCACATATACGCAGTATTTT. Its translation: CASSPSGGGTYTQYF.

The CDR3 nucleotides are TGTGCCAGCAGTTTTCTTCGGACAGGGAGTGGCTACACCTTC. Translated, it gives CASSFLRTGSGYTF. The chain links TRBV7-9 to TRBJ1-2; 8 nucleotides align to TRBD1. The CDR3 covers 14 residues. The V gene end was trimmed by 6 bases and the J gene end by 7 bases; junction bases not matched to a gene: 10. Germline V gene data show CDR1 as SEHNR and CDR2 as FQNEAQ (reference sequence).

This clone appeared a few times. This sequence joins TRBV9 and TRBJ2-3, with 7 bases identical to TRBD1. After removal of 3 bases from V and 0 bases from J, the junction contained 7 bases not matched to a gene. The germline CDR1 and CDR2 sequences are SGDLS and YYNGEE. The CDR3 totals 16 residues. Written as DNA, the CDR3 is TGTGCCAGCAGCGCCTCGACAGGGACCAGCACAGATACGCAGTATTTT. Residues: CASSASTGTSTDTQYF.

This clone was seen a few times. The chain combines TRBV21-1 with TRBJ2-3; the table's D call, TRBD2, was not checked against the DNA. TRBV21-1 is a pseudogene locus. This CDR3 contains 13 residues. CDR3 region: CASSGLAADTQYF. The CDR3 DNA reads TGTGCCAGCAGCGGATTAGCGGCGGATACGCAGTATTTT.

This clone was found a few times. The CDR3 spells CASASIGRGKDTQYF. CDR3 coding DNA: TGCGCCAGCGCATCAATAGGCAGGGGTAAGGATACGCAGTATTTT. The chain joins TRBV4-1 to TRBJ2-3; possible D gene TRBD1, 6 bases. This CDR3 spans 15 amino acids. Germline assignment: CDR1 MGHRA and CDR2 YSYEKL. V was trimmed by 8 bases and J by 6 bases, leaving 21 bases between them.

CDR3 sequence reads: CASSLGGDSNQPQHF. The CDR3 coding sequence is TGTGCCAGCAGCCTTGGCGGAGACAGCAATCAGCCCCAGCATTTT. The V gene is TRBV4-2, the J gene TRBJ1-5; the D is unclear. The CDR3 covers 15 residues. V was trimmed by 4 bases and J by 1 base, leaving 11 bases between them. CDR1 LGHNA and CDR2 YNFKEQ come from the germline V gene.

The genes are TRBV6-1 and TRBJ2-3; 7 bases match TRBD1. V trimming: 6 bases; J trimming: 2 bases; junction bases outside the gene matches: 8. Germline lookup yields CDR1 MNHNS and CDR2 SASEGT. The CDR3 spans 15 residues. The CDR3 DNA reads TGTGCCAGCAGCGACAGGACAGGATTCACAGATACGCAGTATTTT. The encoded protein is CASSDRTGFTDTQYF.

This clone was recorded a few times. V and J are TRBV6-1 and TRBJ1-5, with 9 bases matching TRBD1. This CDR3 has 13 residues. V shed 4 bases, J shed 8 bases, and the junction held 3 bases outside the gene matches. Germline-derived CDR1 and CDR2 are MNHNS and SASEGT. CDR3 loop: CASSGDREKPQHF. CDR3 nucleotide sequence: TGTGCCAGCAGTGGGGACAGGGAGAAGCCCCAGCATTTT.

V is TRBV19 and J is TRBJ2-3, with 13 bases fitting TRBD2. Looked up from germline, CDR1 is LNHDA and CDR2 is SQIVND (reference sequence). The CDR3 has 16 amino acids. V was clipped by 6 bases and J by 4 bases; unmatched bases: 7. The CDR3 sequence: CASRTRTSGGSDTQYF. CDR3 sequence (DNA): TGTGCCAGTAGGACCCGGACTAGCGGGGGATCAGATACGCAGTATTTT.

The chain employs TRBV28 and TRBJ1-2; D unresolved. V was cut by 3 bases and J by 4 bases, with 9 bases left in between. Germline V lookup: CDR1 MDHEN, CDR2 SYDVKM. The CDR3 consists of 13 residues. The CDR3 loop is CASSFTSGYGYTF. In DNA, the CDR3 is TGTGCCAGCAGTTTTACCAGCGGCTATGGCTACACCTTC.

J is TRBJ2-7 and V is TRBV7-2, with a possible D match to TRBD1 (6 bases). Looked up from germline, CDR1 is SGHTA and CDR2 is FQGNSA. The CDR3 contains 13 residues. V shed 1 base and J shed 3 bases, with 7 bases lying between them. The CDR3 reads CASSLGGRYEQYF. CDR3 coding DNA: TGTGCCAGCAGCTTAGGGGGGCGCTACGAGCAGTACTTC.

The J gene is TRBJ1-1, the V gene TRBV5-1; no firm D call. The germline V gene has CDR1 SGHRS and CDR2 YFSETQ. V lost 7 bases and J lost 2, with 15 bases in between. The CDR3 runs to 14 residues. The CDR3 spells CASGMRHPNTEAFF. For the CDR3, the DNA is TGCGCCAGCGGTATGCGCCATCCCAACACTGAAGCTTTCTTT.

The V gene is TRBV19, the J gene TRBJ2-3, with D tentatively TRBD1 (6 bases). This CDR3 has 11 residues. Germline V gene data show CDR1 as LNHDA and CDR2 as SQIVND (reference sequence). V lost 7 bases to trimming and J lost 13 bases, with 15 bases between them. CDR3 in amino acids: CASKGQTYEYF. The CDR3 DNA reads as TGTGCCAGTAAAGGACAGACGTATGAGTATTTT.

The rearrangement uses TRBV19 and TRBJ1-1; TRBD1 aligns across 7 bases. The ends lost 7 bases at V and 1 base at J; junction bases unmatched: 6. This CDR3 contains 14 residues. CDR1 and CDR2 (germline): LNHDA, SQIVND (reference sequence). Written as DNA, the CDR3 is TGTGCCAGTACCAGGGACAGAAGGAACACTGAAGCTTTCTTT. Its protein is CASTRDRRNTEAFF.

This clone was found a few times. The DNA for the CDR3 is TGTGCTAGTGGTTTGGGGGCAGGGGGCAATGAGCAGTTCTTC. It yields the protein CASGLGAGGNEQFF. V usage is TRBV12-5 and J usage is TRBJ2-1; 7 bases fit TRBD1. Germline-derived CDR1 and CDR2 are LGHNT and FRNRAP. V gave up 1 base and J gave up 6 bases; unmatched junction bases: 3. CDR3 length equals 14 residues.

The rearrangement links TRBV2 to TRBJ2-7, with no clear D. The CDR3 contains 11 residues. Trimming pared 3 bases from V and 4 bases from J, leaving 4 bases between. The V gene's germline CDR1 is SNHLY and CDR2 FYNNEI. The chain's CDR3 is CASSDQYEQYF. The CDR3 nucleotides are TGTGCCAGCAGTGATCAGTACGAGCAGTACTTC.

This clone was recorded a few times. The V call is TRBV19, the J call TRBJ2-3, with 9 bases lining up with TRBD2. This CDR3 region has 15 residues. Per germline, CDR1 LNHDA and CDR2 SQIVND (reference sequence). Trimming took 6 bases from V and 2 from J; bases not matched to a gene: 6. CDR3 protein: CASRGTSPLTDTQYF. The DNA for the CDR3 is TGTGCCAGTAGAGGGACTAGCCCCCTCACAGATACGCAGTATTTT. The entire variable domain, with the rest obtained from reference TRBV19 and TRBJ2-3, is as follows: DGGITQSPKYLFRKEGQNVTLSCEQNLNHDAMYWYRQDPGQGLRLIYYSQIVNDFQKGDIAEGYSVSREKKESFPLTVTSAQKNPTAFYLCASRGTSPLTDTQYFGPGTRLTVL.

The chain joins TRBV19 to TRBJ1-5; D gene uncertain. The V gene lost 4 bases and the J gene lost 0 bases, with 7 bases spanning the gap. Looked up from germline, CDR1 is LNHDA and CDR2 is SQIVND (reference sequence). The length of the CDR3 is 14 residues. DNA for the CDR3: TGTGCCAGTAGTACTATACTTAGCAATCAGCCCCAGCATTTT. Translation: CASSTILSNQPQHF.

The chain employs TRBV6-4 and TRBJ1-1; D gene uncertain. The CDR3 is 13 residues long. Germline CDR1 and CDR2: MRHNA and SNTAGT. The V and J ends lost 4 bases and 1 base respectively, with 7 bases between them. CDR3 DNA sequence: TGTGCCAGCAGTGCTAAATCGAACACTGAAGCTTTCTTT. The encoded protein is CASSAKSNTEAFF.

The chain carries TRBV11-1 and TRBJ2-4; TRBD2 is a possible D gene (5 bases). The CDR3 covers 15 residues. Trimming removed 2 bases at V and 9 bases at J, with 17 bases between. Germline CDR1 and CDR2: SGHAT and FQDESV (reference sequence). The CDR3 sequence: CASSLSVGPEGIQYF. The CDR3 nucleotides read TGTGCCAGCAGCTTAAGTGTTGGGCCCGAGGGCATTCAGTACTTC.

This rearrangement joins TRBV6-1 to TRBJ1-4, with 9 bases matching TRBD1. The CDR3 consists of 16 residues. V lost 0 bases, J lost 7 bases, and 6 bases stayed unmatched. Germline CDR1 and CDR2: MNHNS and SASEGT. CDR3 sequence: CASSEAMRQGGEKLFF. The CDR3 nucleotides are TGTGCCAGCAGTGAAGCAATGAGACAGGGGGGTGAAAAACTGTTTTTT.

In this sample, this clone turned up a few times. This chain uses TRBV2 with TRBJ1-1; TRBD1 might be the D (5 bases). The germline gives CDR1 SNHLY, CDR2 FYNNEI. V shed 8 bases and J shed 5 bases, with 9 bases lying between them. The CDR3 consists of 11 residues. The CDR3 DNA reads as TGTGCCAGCTCAGGGATTACTGAAGCTTTCTTT. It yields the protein CASSGITEAFF.

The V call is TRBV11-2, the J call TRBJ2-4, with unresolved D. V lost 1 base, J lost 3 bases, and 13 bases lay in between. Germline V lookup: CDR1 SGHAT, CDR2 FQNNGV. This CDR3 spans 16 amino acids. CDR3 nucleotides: TGTGCCAGCAGCTTAGGGCCCGCAGGCCGCAAAAACATTCAGTACTTC. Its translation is CASSLGPAGRKNIQYF.

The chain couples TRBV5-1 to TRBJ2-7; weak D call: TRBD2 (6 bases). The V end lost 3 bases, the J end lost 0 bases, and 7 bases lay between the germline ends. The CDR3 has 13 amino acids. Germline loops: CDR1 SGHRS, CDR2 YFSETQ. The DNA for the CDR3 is TGCGCCAGCAGCTGGGGAGGCTCCTACGAGCAGTACTTC. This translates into CASSWGGSYEQYF.

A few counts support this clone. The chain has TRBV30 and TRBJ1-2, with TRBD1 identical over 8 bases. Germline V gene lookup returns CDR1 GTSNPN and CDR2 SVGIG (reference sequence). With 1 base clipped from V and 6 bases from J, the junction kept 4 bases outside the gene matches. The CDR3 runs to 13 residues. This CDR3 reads CAWSGATGDGYTF. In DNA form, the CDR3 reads TGTGCCTGGAGTGGGGCGACAGGGGATGGCTACACCTTC. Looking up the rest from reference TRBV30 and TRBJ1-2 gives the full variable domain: SQTIHQWPATLVQPVGSPLSLECTVEGTSNPNLYWYRQAAGRGLQLLFYSVGIGQISSEVPQNLSASRPQDRQFILSSKKLLLSDSGFYLCAWSGATGDGYTFGSGTRLTVV.